This T cell receptor beta chain was observed in a study of T cell changes during pregnancy in multiple sclerosis (dated by TCRdb to between 2018 and 2021). Describing the broader study: In women with multiple sclerosis, the researchers looked at how the T cell repertoire shifted as pregnancy progressed.

The CDR3 has 13 amino acids, counting the end cysteine and phenylalanine. Of all the DNA, just the CDR3 is kept, 39 bases in frame from base 1. Relative to germline, V is 6 bases shorter and J is 8 bases shorter, with 14 bases between their ends. From the germline V gene (reference sequence), CDR1 is GTSNPN and CDR2 is SVGIG. A remark on this clone: This receptor's antigen is unknown. Base qualities are missing; no much larger clone stands one base away.

Library creation used the immunoSEQ multiplex PCR assay. This is the immuneACCESS table as TCRdb keeps it, with only in-frame sequences that have V and J called. A part of the clones is gone; compared with another copy, unresolved V genes explain less than half, and the rest is unexplained. Recorded for this sample are approximately 110,000 clones; 80% to 95% of them occurred a single time. The top ten clonotypes cover over 1.5% of the sample. The material was peripheral blood, obtained in the third trimester of pregnancy. The TCR was taken from a female donor with multiple sclerosis, enrolled in a pregnancy study. Recombination linked TRBV30 to TRBJ1-6, with no D gene named confidently. The CDR3 amino acid sequence is: CACEPGPYSPLHF. The DNA reads TGTGCCTGCGAGCCGGGTCCTTATTCACCCCTCCACTTT. The full variable domain, with segments outside the CDR3 supplied by the reference TRBV30 and TRBJ1-6 proteins, appears as SQTIHQWPATLVQPVGSPLSLECTVEGTSNPNLYWYRQAAGRGLQLLFYSVGIGQISSEVPQNLSASRPQDRQFILSSKKLLLSDSGFYLCACEPGPYSPLHFGNGTRLTVT.